These T cell receptor beta chains were read from a single sample in a study of T-cell reconstitution after alpha-beta-depleted transplantation in children. TCRdb called the PCR reads again in MiXCR, with one record for every CDR3 protein. Of some 830,000 distinct CDR3 sequences in the sample, about 15% were seen once. Sample: PBMCs, mostly from graft donor cells, taken 360 days after TCRalphabeta/CD19-depleted stem cell transplant. The source of these receptors is a male patient under 18 who had a stem cell transplant for acute lymphoblastic leukemia, so the T cells may come from the graft donor. The CDR3 runs from the conserved cysteine through the conserved F or W. Fields, in order: D gene, clone size, J gene, V gene, CDR3 DNA, CDR3 protein. The D gene is left open where the match is weak. Rows give clone size only sometimes, using once, few, many, or a class for an expanded clone.

D gene: -
clone size: many
J gene: TRBJ2-4
V gene: TRBV20-1
CDR3 DNA: TGCAGTGCGCCCAACAATTTAGCCAAAAACATTCAGTACTTC
CDR3 protein: CSAPNNLAKNIQYF

D gene: TRBD2
clone size: -
J gene: TRBJ2-5
V gene: TRBV25-1
CDR3 DNA: TGTGCCAGCAGTGAATTTGGCGGGAGGGCCCTACGGGAGACCCAGTACTTC
CDR3 protein: CASSEFGGRALRETQYF

D gene: TRBD1
clone size: few
J gene: TRBJ2-4
V gene: TRBV20-1
CDR3 DNA: TGCAGTGCCAGATTACCTCACAGGGGAAGTAACATTCAGTACTTC
CDR3 protein: CSARLPHRGSNIQYF

D gene: -
clone size: many
J gene: TRBJ2-1
V gene: TRBV2
CDR3 DNA: TGTGCCAGCAGTGAACAGTTCTACAATGAGCAGTTCTTC
CDR3 protein: CASSEQFYNEQFF

D gene: -
clone size: -
J gene: TRBJ1-5
V gene: TRBV2
CDR3 DNA: TGTGCCAGCAGTGAAGGTTACAATCAGCCCCAGCATTTT
CDR3 protein: CASSEGYNQPQHF

D gene: TRBD1
clone size: few
J gene: TRBJ2-7
V gene: TRBV6-5
CDR3 DNA: TGTGCCAGCAGTTACGCGGGACAGGGAGCCTACGAGCAGTACTTC
CDR3 protein: CASSYAGQGAYEQYF

D gene: TRBD1
clone size: -
J gene: TRBJ2-2
V gene: TRBV9
CDR3 DNA: TGTGCCAGCAGCGTAGTGGCAGGGGGTTTGTACGGGGAGCTGTTTTTT
CDR3 protein: CASSVVAGGLYGELFF

D gene: -
clone size: few
J gene: TRBJ2-7
V gene: TRBV6-2/TRBV6-3
CDR3 DNA: TGTGCCAGCACCGGAACCTACGAGCAGTACTTC
CDR3 protein: CASTGTYEQYF

D gene: -
clone size: few
J gene: TRBJ1-1
V gene: TRBV7-9
CDR3 DNA: TGTGCCAGCAGCCCGGACAGAGGTGCTTTCTTT
CDR3 protein: CASSPDRGAFF

D gene: TRBD1
clone size: -
J gene: TRBJ2-7
V gene: TRBV5-1
CDR3 DNA: TGCGCCAGCAGCTTGGAAGCGACAGGGCCTTTCTGGGAGCAGTACTTC
CDR3 protein: CASSLEATGPFWEQYF

D gene: TRBD2
clone size: -
J gene: TRBJ2-1
V gene: TRBV20-1
CDR3 DNA: TGCAGCGCATTTCCGGGACTAGCGGGAGGTGGCGAGCAGTTCTTC
CDR3 protein: CSAFPGLAGGGEQFF

D gene: TRBD2
clone size: few
J gene: TRBJ2-5
V gene: TRBV29-1
CDR3 DNA: TGCAGCGTTGAGGGGGGGGGGAAAGAGACCCAGTACTTC
CDR3 protein: CSVEGGGKETQYF

D gene: -
clone size: few
J gene: TRBJ1-4
V gene: TRBV7-2
CDR3 DNA: TGTGCCAGCAGCACGACACCTGAAAAACTGTTTTTT
CDR3 protein: CASSTTPEKLFF

D gene: -
clone size: -
J gene: TRBJ2-2
V gene: TRBV24-1
CDR3 DNA: TGTGCCACCAGTGATTTGCAGGGTTTAGGGAACACCGGGGAGCTGTTTTTT
CDR3 protein: CATSDLQGLGNTGELFF

D gene: -
clone size: few
J gene: TRBJ1-5
V gene: TRBV5-1
CDR3 DNA: TGCGCCAGCAGCTTGGACGGTATGAATCAGCCCCAGCATTTT
CDR3 protein: CASSLDGMNQPQHF

D gene: -
clone size: -
J gene: TRBJ1-6
V gene: TRBV4-1
CDR3 DNA: TGCGCCAGCAGCCAAGATCAGTTCTATAATTCACCCCTCCACTTT
CDR3 protein: CASSQDQFYNSPLHF

D gene: TRBD1
clone size: few
J gene: TRBJ1-1
V gene: TRBV18
CDR3 DNA: TGTGCCAGCTCACCATGGACAGGGGGGGTATCGAACACTGAAGCTTTCTTT
CDR3 protein: CASSPWTGGVSNTEAFF

D gene: TRBD2
clone size: -
J gene: TRBJ2-7
V gene: TRBV12-3/TRBV12-4
CDR3 DNA: TGTGCCAGCAGCCGACGGGCTAGCGGGAGTGGCGAGCAGTACTTC
CDR3 protein: CASSRRASGSGEQYF

D gene: -
clone size: -
J gene: TRBJ2-3
V gene: TRBV18
CDR3 DNA: TGTGCCAGCTCCCCGGACGGGGCTAGCACAGATACGCAGTATTTT
CDR3 protein: CASSPDGASTDTQYF

D gene: -
clone size: many
J gene: TRBJ2-1
V gene: TRBV29-1
CDR3 DNA: TGCAGCGTTGAGGGCAATGAGCAGTTCTTC
CDR3 protein: CSVEGNEQFF

D gene: -
clone size: -
J gene: TRBJ1-5
V gene: TRBV4-2
CDR3 DNA: TGTGCCAGCAGCCCCGGGGGGTTCTGGGGCAATCAGCCCCAGCATTTT
CDR3 protein: CASSPGGFWGNQPQHF

D gene: -
clone size: -
J gene: TRBJ2-1
V gene: TRBV5-1
CDR3 DNA: TGCGCCAGCAGCTACGGTCGGGGAGGCATCAATGAGCAGTTCTTC
CDR3 protein: CASSYGRGGINEQFF

D gene: -
clone size: -
J gene: TRBJ2-3
V gene: TRBV7-3
CDR3 DNA: TGTGCCAGCAGCTTAAATTCCAGAGGCACAGATACGCAGTATTTT
CDR3 protein: CASSLNSRGTDTQYF

D gene: TRBD1
clone size: few
J gene: TRBJ1-1
V gene: TRBV5-1
CDR3 DNA: TGCGCCAGCAGCATGAGACAGGGCGAAGCTTTCTTT
CDR3 protein: CASSMRQGEAFF

D gene: TRBD1
clone size: -
J gene: TRBJ2-1
V gene: TRBV11-2
CDR3 DNA: TGTGCCAGCAGCCTATCAGGAGGGACAGGGTACACCAAAGGCTACAATGAGCAGTTCTTC
CDR3 protein: CASSLSGGTGYTKGYNEQFF

D gene: TRBD2
clone size: few
J gene: TRBJ2-7
V gene: TRBV15
CDR3 DNA: TGTGCCACCAGCAGAGGACTAGCGGGAGTATCCGAGCAGTACTTC
CDR3 protein: CATSRGLAGVSEQYF

D gene: TRBD1
clone size: many
J gene: TRBJ2-1
V gene: TRBV5-1
CDR3 DNA: TGCGCCAGCAGCTTCTACACCGGGACAGGGTTCTACAATGAGCAGTTCTTC
CDR3 protein: CASSFYTGTGFYNEQFF

D gene: -
clone size: many
J gene: TRBJ2-5
V gene: TRBV5-1
CDR3 DNA: TGCGCCAGCAGCTTGGTTACAGGACAAGAGACCCAGTACTTC
CDR3 protein: CASSLVTGQETQYF

D gene: -
clone size: -
J gene: TRBJ2-7
V gene: TRBV5-1
CDR3 DNA: TGCGCCAGCAAGCAGGGCAATTACGAGCAGTACTTC
CDR3 protein: CASKQGNYEQYF

D gene: TRBD1
clone size: few
J gene: TRBJ1-3
V gene: TRBV5-1
CDR3 DNA: TGCGCCAGCACCCCGACCGGGACAGGGATCGGAAACACCATATATTTT
CDR3 protein: CASTPTGTGIGNTIYF

D gene: TRBD1
clone size: -
J gene: TRBJ1-1
V gene: TRBV4-1
CDR3 DNA: TGCGCCAGCAGCCGCCTTGACAGGGCAGTCACTGAAGCTTTCTTT
CDR3 protein: CASSRLDRAVTEAFF

D gene: -
clone size: few
J gene: TRBJ1-1
V gene: TRBV5-1
CDR3 DNA: TGCGCCAGCAGCGGGGTGAGGGGGACGGAGCTACGGACTGAAGCTTTCTTT
CDR3 protein: CASSGVRGTELRTEAFF

D gene: TRBD1
clone size: -
J gene: TRBJ2-7
V gene: TRBV7-2
CDR3 DNA: TGTGCCAGCAGCACCCGGACAGGGGGCTCCTACGAGCAGTACTTC
CDR3 protein: CASSTRTGGSYEQYF

D gene: TRBD1
clone size: -
J gene: TRBJ2-7
V gene: TRBV12-3/TRBV12-4
CDR3 DNA: TGTGCCAGCAGTTTGTGGGGGACAGGGGCCTCCTACGAGCAGTACTTC
CDR3 protein: CASSLWGTGASYEQYF

D gene: TRBD1
clone size: few
J gene: TRBJ2-7
V gene: TRBV12-3/TRBV12-4
CDR3 DNA: TGTGCCAGCAGTTCCTCGACAGGGGTCGGGCACTTC
CDR3 protein: CASSSSTGVGHF

D gene: -
clone size: few
J gene: TRBJ2-7
V gene: TRBV18
CDR3 DNA: TGTGCCAGCTCACTGATCCACACCCCGGACACCTACGAGCAGTACTTC
CDR3 protein: CASSLIHTPDTYEQYF

D gene: TRBD2
clone size: -
J gene: TRBJ2-7
V gene: TRBV2
CDR3 DNA: TGTGCCAGCAGTGAAGCGCTTAGCGGGAGGGATGGTTACGAGCAGTACTTC
CDR3 protein: CASSEALSGRDGYEQYF

D gene: -
clone size: few
J gene: TRBJ1-2
V gene: TRBV7-9
CDR3 DNA: TGTGCCACCACGCCCCGGGGGGGGGAAGGCTACACCTTC
CDR3 protein: CATTPRGGEGYTF

D gene: -
clone size: -
J gene: TRBJ2-7
V gene: TRBV30
CDR3 DNA: TGTGCCTGGAGGATATACCGCAGGGGGGGTGAGCAGTACTTC
CDR3 protein: CAWRIYRRGGEQYF

D gene: TRBD1
clone size: few
J gene: TRBJ2-7
V gene: TRBV11-2
CDR3 DNA: TGTGCCAGCAGCTCCGACAGGACAGGGAGACACGAGCAGTACTTC
CDR3 protein: CASSSDRTGRHEQYF

D gene: TRBD1
clone size: many
J gene: TRBJ2-2
V gene: TRBV7-9
CDR3 DNA: TGTGCCAGCAGCCCCCGGACAGGGACCAACACCGGGGAGCTGTTTTTT
CDR3 protein: CASSPRTGTNTGELFF

D gene: -
clone size: -
J gene: TRBJ2-3
V gene: TRBV5-1
CDR3 DNA: TGCGCCAGCAGCCGGACAGATCTCACAGATACGCAGTATTTT
CDR3 protein: CASSRTDLTDTQYF

D gene: TRBD1
clone size: many
J gene: TRBJ2-7
V gene: TRBV6-2/TRBV6-3
CDR3 DNA: TGTGCCAGCAGAAGAGGACAGGGGGCATACGAGCAGTACTTC
CDR3 protein: CASRRGQGAYEQYF

D gene: -
clone size: few
J gene: TRBJ2-3
V gene: TRBV20-1
CDR3 DNA: TGCAGTGCTAGGCTAGCCGGCACAGATACGCAGTATTTT
CDR3 protein: CSARLAGTDTQYF

D gene: TRBD2
clone size: -
J gene: TRBJ2-7
V gene: TRBV4-1
CDR3 DNA: TGCGCCAGCAGCCAAGAGTGGCGGACTAGCGGGAGGATCCTTCCCTACGAGCAGTACTTC
CDR3 protein: CASSQEWRTSGRILPYEQYF

D gene: TRBD2
clone size: few
J gene: TRBJ2-3
V gene: TRBV6-1
CDR3 DNA: TGTGCCAGCAGTCCTCTCGGGGGGGCAGCACTCACAGATACGCAGTATTTT
CDR3 protein: CASSPLGGAALTDTQYF

D gene: -
clone size: -
J gene: TRBJ2-1
V gene: TRBV18
CDR3 DNA: TGTGCCAGCAAAAACAGGGCCGAATCCTACAATGAGCAGTTCTTC
CDR3 protein: CASKNRAESYNEQFF

D gene: TRBD2
clone size: -
J gene: TRBJ2-3
V gene: TRBV29-1
CDR3 DNA: TGCAGCGTTGCCGGGACTAGCAGCACAGATACGCAGTATTTT
CDR3 protein: CSVAGTSSTDTQYF

D gene: -
clone size: -
J gene: TRBJ2-6
V gene: TRBV9
CDR3 DNA: TGTGCCAGCAGCGTAGATCAGGGGCCCTCTGGGGCCAACGTCCTGACTTTC
CDR3 protein: CASSVDQGPSGANVLTF

D gene: -
clone size: many
J gene: TRBJ2-3
V gene: TRBV9
CDR3 DNA: TGTGCCAGCAGCGTAGGGGTATCGGGGAGGAGCACAGATACGCAGTATTTT
CDR3 protein: CASSVGVSGRSTDTQYF

D gene: -
clone size: -
J gene: TRBJ2-7
V gene: TRBV19
CDR3 DNA: TGTGCCAGTAATTGGGGGAGTAACTCCTACGAGCAGTACTTC
CDR3 protein: CASNWGSNSYEQYF

D gene: -
clone size: -
J gene: TRBJ2-1
V gene: TRBV20-1
CDR3 DNA: TGCAGTGCTGGAAGAGGACTGCCGTCCTACAATGAGCAGTTCTTC
CDR3 protein: CSAGRGLPSYNEQFF

D gene: -
clone size: many
J gene: TRBJ2-3
V gene: TRBV20-1
CDR3 DNA: TGCAGTGCTAGGGGGAGCGACCGGGGAGCAATATATACGCAGTATTTT
CDR3 protein: CSARGSDRGAIYTQYF

D gene: -
clone size: many
J gene: TRBJ2-7
V gene: TRBV9
CDR3 DNA: TGTGCCAGCAGCGGGGGAAGGGCAGGGTCCGACGAGCAGTACTTC
CDR3 protein: CASSGGRAGSDEQYF

D gene: -
clone size: few
J gene: TRBJ2-1
V gene: TRBV14
CDR3 DNA: TGTGCCAGCAGCCAAGAGCGGCCGGGTCCTACTTATCGACTTAACAATGAGCAGTTCTTC
CDR3 protein: CASSQERPGPTYRLNNEQFF

D gene: -
clone size: -
J gene: TRBJ2-7
V gene: TRBV5-1
CDR3 DNA: TGCGCCAGCAGCTTGGCTCCCGGATATACGGAGCAGTACTTC
CDR3 protein: CASSLAPGYTEQYF

D gene: -
clone size: -
J gene: TRBJ2-1
V gene: TRBV7-9
CDR3 DNA: TGTGCCAGCAGCACCCGGGATTACTCCTACAATGAGCAGTTCTTC
CDR3 protein: CASSTRDYSYNEQFF

D gene: TRBD2
clone size: few
J gene: TRBJ2-1
V gene: TRBV12-3/TRBV12-4
CDR3 DNA: TGTGCCAGCAGTTCCCATAGGAGGGGCGGGAGGCCCCACAATGAGCAGTTCTTC
CDR3 protein: CASSSHRRGGRPHNEQFF

D gene: -
clone size: many
J gene: TRBJ2-2
V gene: TRBV9
CDR3 DNA: TGTGCCAGCAGCGTAGGAGGGGGCACCGGGGAGCTGTTTTTT
CDR3 protein: CASSVGGGTGELFF

D gene: TRBD2
clone size: few
J gene: TRBJ2-3
V gene: TRBV24-1
CDR3 DNA: TGTGCCACCAGTGATGTTGGAAGCGGGAGAGCAGATACGCAGTATTTT
CDR3 protein: CATSDVGSGRADTQYF